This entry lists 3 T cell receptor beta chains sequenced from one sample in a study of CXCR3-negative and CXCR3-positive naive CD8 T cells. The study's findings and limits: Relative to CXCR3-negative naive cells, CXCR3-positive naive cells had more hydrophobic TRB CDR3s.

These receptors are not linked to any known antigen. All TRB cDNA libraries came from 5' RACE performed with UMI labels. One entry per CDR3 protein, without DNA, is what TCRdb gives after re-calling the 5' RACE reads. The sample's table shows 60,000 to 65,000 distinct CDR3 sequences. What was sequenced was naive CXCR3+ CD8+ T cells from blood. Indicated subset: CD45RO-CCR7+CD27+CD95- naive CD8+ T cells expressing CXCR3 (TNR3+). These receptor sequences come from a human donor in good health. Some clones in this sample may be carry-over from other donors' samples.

The CDR3 spells CASSLPSPIQGSRAFF. The V gene is TRBV18, the J gene TRBJ1-1; TCRdb lists TRBD1, though no DNA is available to test this call. The CDR3 loop spans 16 amino acids. Germline V CDR1 and CDR2: KGHSH, LQKENI.

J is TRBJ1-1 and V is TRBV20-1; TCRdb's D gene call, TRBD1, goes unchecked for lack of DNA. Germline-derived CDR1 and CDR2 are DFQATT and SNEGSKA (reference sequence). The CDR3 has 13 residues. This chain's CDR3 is CSAGSDRVVEAFF.

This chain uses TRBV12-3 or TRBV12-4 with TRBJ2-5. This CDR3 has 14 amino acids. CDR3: CASSGVGMEETQYF.